This T cell receptor (beta chain) was sequenced for a study of T cells in Graves' hyperthyroidism and ophthalmopathy. For the study at large: Blood was drawn when the patient was first diagnosed and still untreated.

Trimming took off 10 bases at V and 5 bases at J, with 22 bases between the two ends. Germline V gives CDR1 MGHDK, CDR2 SYGVNS. CDR3 length: 15 residues. RNA transcripts yielded amplified TCR beta CDR3 regions. When the TCR CDR3 underwent first-round RT-PCR, the HTBI primer set was used. Via MiXCR, TCRdb re-called the multiplex PCR reads, giving one row per CDR3 protein. This table has some 140,000 distinct CDR3 sequences, approximately 20% appearing once. The chain carries TRBV25-1 and TRBJ2-3; D could derive from TRBD1 or TRBD2 (5 bases each). The source of this sequence is a woman aged 45-65 years with Graves' hyperthyroidism that later progressed to Graves' ophthalmopathy. Sequencing was performed on blood. The CDR3 loop is CATPTDTGPEDTQYF. The CDR3 nucleotides read TGTGCCACCCCTACGGACACGGGACCGGAAGATACGCAGTATTTT.